Here is one TCR beta chain with its context. Profiling relied on immunoSEQ multiplex PCR, and the TCRdb table lists in-frame clones only, not all of them. The sample has roughly 54,000 clones, 85% to 95% seen once; the top ten hold less than 4%. This entry comes from a study of blood T cell repertoires in COVID-19. Study context: Samples came from the United States, Italy and Spain, spanning acute and convalescent COVID-19. T cells, B-cell-depleted T cells, or PBMCs supplied cDNA or gDNA.

The CDR3 covers 14 residues. Germline CDR1 and CDR2: SEHNR and FQNEAQ (reference sequence). The J segment lost 4 bases and the V segment lost 4 bases, leaving 6 bases of the junction unmatched. The clonotype originates from a man in his forties or fifties with acute or convalescent COVID-19. V gene TRBV7-9 combines with J gene TRBJ2-7; 8 nucleotides align to TRBD1. Material: peripheral blood. CDR3 nucleotides: TGTGCCAGCAGCTCGGACAGGGTGGGGTACGAGCAGTACTTC. Translated: CASSSDRVGYEQYF. The full variable domain, rest sourced from reference TRBV7-9 and TRBJ2-7, is DTGVSQNPRHKITKRGQNVTFRCDPISEHNRLYWYRQTLGQGPEFLTYFQNEAQLEKSRLLSDRFSAERPKGSFSTLEIQRTEQGDSAMYLCASSSDRVGYEQYFGPGTRLTVT.